These 8 T cell receptor beta chains were sequenced from one sample in a study of CD8+ T cells in alopecia areata. Sequencing used cDNA as its template, made by extracting RNA and reverse transcribing it. Repertoires were generated with immunoSEQ multiplex PCR, while TCRdb's copy carries only in-frame clones and drops some. Of about 180,000 clones listed, about 61% are singletons. Treatment meaning: oral pan-JAK inhibitor, 5-10 mg twice daily. The specimen comprised CD4+ T cells sorted from blood, sampled between weeks 55 and 65, from a patient treated with tofacitinib. The receptors shown here come from a human donor with alopecia areata.

The V gene is TRBV4-2, the J gene TRBJ2-5; 13 bases map to TRBD2. The length of the CDR3 is 15 residues. The trim removed 5 bases at V and 4 bases at J, leaving 4 bases unmatched. CDR1 and CDR2 (germline): LGHNA, YNFKEQ. CDR3 in amino acids: CASSSGLAGPETQYF. The DNA of the CDR3 is TGTGCCAGCAGCTCGGGACTAGCGGGGCCAGAGACCCAGTACTTC.

V usage is TRBV7-2 and J usage is TRBJ1-5; no clear D gene. The V end was cut by 6 bases, the J end by 6 bases, with 12 bases between. In germline, CDR1 is SGHTA, CDR2 FQGNSA. The CDR3 has 13 residues. This chain's CDR3 is CASSPTMGQPQHF. The CDR3 bases are TGTGCCAGCAGTCCGACAATGGGTCAGCCCCAGCATTTT.

V and J are TRBV2 and TRBJ1-2; D gene uncertain. The CDR3 consists of 16 residues. Per the germline V gene, CDR1 is SNHLY and CDR2 is FYNNEI. The V end was cut by 6 bases, the J end by 1 base, with 18 bases between. As DNA, the CDR3 is TGTGCCAGCAGACTGGTGACACCGCCTATTAACTATGGCTACACCTTC. Translated, it gives CASRLVTPPINYGYTF.

This chain uses TRBV5-1 with TRBJ2-5, with a tentative D call TRBD1 (6 bases). The length of the CDR3 is 14 residues. Looked up from germline, CDR1 is SGHRS and CDR2 is YFSETQ. The V end was cut by 4 bases, the J end by 5 bases, with 15 bases between. CDR3 residues: CASSQRQVGETQYF. CDR3 bases: TGCGCCAGCAGCCAAAGACAGGTCGGGGAGACCCAGTACTTC.

This clone was detected only a few times. The CDR3 protein is CASSLDPQDNYGYTF. In nucleotides, the CDR3 is TGTGCCAGCAGCTTGGACCCTCAGGATAACTATGGCTACACCTTC. This chain joins TRBV5-4 and TRBJ1-2; D remains unclear. V lost 0 bases to trimming and J lost 1 base, with 10 bases between them. The CDR3 is made up of 15 amino acids. Germline CDR1 and CDR2: SGHNT and YYREEE (reference sequence). The complete variable domain, with remaining parts taken from reference TRBV5-4 and TRBJ1-2, reads ETGVTQSPTHLIKTRGQQVTLRCSSQSGHNTVSWYQQALGQGPQFIFQYYREEENGRGNFPPRFSGLQFPNYSSELNVNALELDDSALYLCASSLDPQDNYGYTFGSGTRLTVV.

This clone was seen a few times. Other DNA sequences in this sample translate to the same CDR3. The genes are TRBV4-1 and TRBJ1-5; D is possibly TRBD1 (6 bases). This CDR3 spans 15 amino acids. V lost 0 bases to trimming and J lost 3 bases, with 9 bases between them. CDR1 and CDR2 (germline): MGHRA, YSYEKL. Here the CDR3 reads CASSQEPGVNQPQHF. The DNA of the CDR3 is TGCGCCAGCAGCCAAGAACCAGGGGTCAATCAGCCCCAGCATTTT.

Of note for this clone: Distinct nucleotide sequences in the sample also encode this CDR3. The V and J genes are TRBV5-1 and TRBJ1-1; D ambiguous. The CDR3 consists of 15 residues. Trimming took off 0 bases at V and 1 base at J, with 10 bases between the two ends. CDR1 is SGHRS, CDR2 YFSETQ, per germline. CDR3 residues: CASSLVAGSNTEAFF. The CDR3 DNA reads as TGCGCCAGCAGCTTGGTCGCGGGGTCGAACACTGAAGCTTTCTTT.

The rearrangement links TRBV6-5 to TRBJ1-5; no reliable D call. In germline, CDR1 is MNHEY, CDR2 SVGAGI. The CDR3 is made up of 12 amino acids. The V and J ends lost 6 bases and 7 bases respectively, with 10 bases between them. CDR3 sequence: CASSPTGQPQHF. In nucleotides, the CDR3 is TGTGCCAGCAGCCCAACTGGGCAGCCCCAGCATTTT.